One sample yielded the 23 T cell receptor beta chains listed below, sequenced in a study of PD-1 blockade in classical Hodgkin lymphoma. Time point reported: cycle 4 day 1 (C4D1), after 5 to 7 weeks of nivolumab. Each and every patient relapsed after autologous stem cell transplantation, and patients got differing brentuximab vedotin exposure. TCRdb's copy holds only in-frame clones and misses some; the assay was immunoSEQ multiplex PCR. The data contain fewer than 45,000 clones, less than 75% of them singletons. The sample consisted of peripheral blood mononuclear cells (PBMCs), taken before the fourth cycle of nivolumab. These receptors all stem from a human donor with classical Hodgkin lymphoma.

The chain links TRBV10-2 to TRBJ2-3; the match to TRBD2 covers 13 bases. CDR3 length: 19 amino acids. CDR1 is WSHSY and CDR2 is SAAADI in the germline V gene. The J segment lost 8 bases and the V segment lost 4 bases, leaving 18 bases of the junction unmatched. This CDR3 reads CASSVTSGGRSGAQITQYF. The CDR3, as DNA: TGCGCCAGCAGTGTGACTAGCGGGGGGAGGAGTGGGGCACAGATTACGCAGTATTTT.

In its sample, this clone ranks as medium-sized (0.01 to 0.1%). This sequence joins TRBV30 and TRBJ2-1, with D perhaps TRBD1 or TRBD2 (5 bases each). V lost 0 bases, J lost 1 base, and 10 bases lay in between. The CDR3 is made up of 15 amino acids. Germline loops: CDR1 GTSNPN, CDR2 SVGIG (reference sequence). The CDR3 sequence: CAWSVGTPSYNEQFF. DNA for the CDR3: TGTGCCTGGAGTGTCGGGACCCCTTCCTACAATGAGCAGTTCTTC.

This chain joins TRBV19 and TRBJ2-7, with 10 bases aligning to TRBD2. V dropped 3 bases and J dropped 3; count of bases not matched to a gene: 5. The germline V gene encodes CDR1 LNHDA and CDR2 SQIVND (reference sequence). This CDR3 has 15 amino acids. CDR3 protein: CASSISASGGYEQYF. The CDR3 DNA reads TGTGCCAGTAGTATCTCGGCTAGCGGGGGCTACGAGCAGTACTTC.

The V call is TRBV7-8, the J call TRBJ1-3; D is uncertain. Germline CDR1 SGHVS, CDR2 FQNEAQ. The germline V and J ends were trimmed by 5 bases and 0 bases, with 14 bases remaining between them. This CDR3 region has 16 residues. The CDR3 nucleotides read TGTGCCAGCAGCCCCCAGACATCCAGCTCTGGAAACACCATATATTTT. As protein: CASSPQTSSSGNTIYF.

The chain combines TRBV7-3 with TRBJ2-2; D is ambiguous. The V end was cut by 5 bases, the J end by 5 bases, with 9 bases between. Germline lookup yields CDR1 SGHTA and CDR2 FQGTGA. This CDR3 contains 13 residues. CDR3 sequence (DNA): TGTGCCAGCAGCCTCCGACTGACCGGGGAGCTGTTTTTT. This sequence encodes CASSLRLTGELFF.

The CDR3 region has the DNA TGTGCCAGCTCTCCGACAGGGGGCTACACTGAAGCTTTCTTT. This encodes CASSPTGGYTEAFF. This rearrangement joins TRBV18 to TRBJ1-1; TRBD1 aligns across 10 bases. V shed 6 bases and J 3 bases; nucleotides not matched to a gene: 4. Per the germline V gene, CDR1 is KGHSH and CDR2 is LQKENI. The CDR3 runs 14 residues.

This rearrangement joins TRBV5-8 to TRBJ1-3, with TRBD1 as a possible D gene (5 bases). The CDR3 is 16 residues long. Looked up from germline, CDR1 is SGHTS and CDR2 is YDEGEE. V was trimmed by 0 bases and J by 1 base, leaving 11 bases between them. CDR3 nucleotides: TGTGCCAGCAGCTTGGGACAGCTACTTTCTGGAAACACCATATATTTT. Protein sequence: CASSLGQLLSGNTIYF.

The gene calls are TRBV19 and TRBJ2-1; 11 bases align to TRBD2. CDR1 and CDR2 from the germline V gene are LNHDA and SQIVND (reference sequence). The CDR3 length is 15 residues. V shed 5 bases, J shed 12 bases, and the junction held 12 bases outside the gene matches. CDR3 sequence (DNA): TGTGCCAGTAGTCGTCCTAGCGGGGGGTACCATCGGCAGTTCTTC. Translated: CASSRPSGGYHRQFF.

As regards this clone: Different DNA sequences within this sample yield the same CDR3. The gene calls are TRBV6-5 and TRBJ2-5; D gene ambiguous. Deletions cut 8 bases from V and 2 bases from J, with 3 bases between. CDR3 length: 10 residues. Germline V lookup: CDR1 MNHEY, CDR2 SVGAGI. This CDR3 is CASGQETQYF. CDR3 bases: TGTGCCAGCGGACAAGAGACCCAGTACTTC.

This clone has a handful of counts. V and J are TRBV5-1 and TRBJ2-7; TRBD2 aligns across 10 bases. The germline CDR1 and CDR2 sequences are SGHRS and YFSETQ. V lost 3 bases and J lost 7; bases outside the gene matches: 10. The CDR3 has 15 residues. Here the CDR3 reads CASSWASGGPGEQYF. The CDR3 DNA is TGCGCCAGCAGCTGGGCTAGCGGGGGTCCAGGAGAGCAGTACTTC.

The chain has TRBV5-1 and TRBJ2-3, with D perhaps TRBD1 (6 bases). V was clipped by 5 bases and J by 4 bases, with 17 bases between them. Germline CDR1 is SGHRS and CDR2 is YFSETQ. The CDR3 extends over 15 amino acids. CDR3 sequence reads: CASRQFNRVADTQYF. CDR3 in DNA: TGCGCCAGCAGACAATTCAACAGGGTTGCAGATACGCAGTATTTT.

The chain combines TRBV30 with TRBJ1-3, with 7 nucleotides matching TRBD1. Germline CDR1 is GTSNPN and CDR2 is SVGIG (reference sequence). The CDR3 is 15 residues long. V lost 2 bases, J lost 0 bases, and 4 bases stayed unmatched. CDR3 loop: CAWSRTGNSGNTIYF. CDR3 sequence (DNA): TGTGCCTGGAGTAGGACAGGAAACTCTGGAAACACCATATATTTT.

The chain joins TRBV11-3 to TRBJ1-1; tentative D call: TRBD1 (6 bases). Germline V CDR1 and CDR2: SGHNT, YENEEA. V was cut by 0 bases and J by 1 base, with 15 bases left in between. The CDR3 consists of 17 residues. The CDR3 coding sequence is TGTGCCAGCAGCTTAGAAACGAGGAGGGGGGGGAACACTGAAGCTTTCTTT. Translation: CASSLETRRGGNTEAFF.

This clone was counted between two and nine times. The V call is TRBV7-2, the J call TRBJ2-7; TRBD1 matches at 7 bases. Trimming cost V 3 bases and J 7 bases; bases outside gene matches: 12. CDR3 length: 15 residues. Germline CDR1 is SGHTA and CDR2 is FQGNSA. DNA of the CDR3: TGTGCCAGCAGCTTCACGGGACAGAAGGGTCAAGAGCAGTACTTC. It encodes CASSFTGQKGQEQYF.

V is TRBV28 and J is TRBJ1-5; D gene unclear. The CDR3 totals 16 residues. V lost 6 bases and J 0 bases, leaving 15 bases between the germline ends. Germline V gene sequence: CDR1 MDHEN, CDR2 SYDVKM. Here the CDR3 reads CASSYYLGYSNQPQHF. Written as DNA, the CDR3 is TGTGCCAGCAGCTACTACCTCGGGTATAGCAATCAGCCCCAGCATTTT. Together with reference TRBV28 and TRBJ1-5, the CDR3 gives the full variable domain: DVKVTQSSRYLVKRTGEKVFLECVQDMDHENMFWYRQDPGLGLRLIYFSYDVKMKEKGDIPEGYSVSREKKERFSLILESASTNQTSMYLCASSYYLGYSNQPQHFGDGTRLSIL.

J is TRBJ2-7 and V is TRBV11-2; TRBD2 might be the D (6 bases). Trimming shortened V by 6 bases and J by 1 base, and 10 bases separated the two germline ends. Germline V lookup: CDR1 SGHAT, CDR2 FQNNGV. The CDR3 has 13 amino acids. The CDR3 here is CASSLAGSYEQYF. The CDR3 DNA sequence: TGTGCCAGCAGTTTGGCGGGGTCCTACGAGCAGTACTTC.

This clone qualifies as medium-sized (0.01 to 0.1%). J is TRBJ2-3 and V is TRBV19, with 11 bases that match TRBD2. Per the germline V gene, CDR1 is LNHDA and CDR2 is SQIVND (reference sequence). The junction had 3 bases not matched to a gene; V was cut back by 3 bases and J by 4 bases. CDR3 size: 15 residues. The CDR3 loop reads CASSISGRGPDTQYF. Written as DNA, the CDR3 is TGTGCCAGTAGTATTAGCGGGAGGGGCCCAGATACGCAGTATTTT.

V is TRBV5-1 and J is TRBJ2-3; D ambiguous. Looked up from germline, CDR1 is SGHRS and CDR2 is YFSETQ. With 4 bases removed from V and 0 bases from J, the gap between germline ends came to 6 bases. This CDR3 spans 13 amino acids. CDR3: CASSGKSTDTQYF. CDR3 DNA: TGCGCCAGCAGCGGAAAAAGCACAGATACGCAGTATTTT. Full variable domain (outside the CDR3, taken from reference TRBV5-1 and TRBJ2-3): KAGVTQTPRYLIKTRGQQVTLSCSPISGHRSVSWYQQTPGQGLQFLFEYFSETQRNKGNFPGRFSGRQFSNSRSEMNVSTLELGDSALYLCASSGKSTDTQYFGPGTRLTVL.

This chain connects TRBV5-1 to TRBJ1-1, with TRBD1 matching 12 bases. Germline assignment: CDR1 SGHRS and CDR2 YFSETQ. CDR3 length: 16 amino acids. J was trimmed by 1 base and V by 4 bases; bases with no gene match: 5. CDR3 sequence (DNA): TGCGCCAGCAGCGACCGGGACAGGGGGCCGAACACTGAAGCTTTCTTT. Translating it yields CASSDRDRGPNTEAFF.

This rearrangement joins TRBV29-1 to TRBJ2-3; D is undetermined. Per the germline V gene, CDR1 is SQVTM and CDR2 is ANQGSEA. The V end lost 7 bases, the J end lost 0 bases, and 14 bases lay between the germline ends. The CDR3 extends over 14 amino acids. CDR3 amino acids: CSESGRLSTDTQYF. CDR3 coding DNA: TGCAGCGAATCTGGACGTTTGAGCACAGATACGCAGTATTTT.

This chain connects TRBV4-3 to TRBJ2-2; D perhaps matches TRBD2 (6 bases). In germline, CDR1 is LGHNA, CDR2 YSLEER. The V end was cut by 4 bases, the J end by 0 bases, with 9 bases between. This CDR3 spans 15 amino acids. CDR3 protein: CASSPGTPNTGELFF. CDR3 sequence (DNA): TGCGCCAGCAGCCCCGGGACTCCGAACACCGGGGAGCTGTTTTTT.

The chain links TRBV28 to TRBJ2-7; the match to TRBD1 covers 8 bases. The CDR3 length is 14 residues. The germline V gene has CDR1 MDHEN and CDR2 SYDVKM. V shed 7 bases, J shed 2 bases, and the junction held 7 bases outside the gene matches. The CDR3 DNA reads TGTGCCAGCAACCCGGCAGGGGGCACCTACGAGCAGTACTTC. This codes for CASNPAGGTYEQYF.

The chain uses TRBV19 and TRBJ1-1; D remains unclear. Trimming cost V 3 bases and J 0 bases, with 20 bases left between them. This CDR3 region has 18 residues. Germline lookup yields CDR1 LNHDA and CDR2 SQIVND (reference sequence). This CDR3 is CASSMSGRYGNMNTEAFF. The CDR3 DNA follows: TGTGCCAGTAGTATGTCAGGCCGATACGGTAATATGAACACTGAAGCTTTCTTT.